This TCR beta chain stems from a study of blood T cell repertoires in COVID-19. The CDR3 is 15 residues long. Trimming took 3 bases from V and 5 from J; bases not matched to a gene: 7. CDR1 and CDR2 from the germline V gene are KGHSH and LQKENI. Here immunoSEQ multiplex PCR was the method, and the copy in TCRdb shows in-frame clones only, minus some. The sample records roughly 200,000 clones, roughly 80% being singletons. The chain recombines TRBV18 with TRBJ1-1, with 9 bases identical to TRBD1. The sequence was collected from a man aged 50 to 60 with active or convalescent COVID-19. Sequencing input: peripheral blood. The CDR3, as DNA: TGTGCCAGCTCACCCCTACAGGGGGCTGAGACTGAAGCTTTCTTT. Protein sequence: CASSPLQGAETEAFF.